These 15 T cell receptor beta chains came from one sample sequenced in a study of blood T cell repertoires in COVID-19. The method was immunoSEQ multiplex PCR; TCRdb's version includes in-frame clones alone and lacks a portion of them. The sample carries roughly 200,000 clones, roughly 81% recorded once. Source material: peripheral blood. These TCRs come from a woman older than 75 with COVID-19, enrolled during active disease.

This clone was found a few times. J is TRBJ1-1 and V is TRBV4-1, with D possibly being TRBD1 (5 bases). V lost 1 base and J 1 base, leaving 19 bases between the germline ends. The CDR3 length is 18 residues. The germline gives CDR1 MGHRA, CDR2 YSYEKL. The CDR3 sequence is CASSQGLLGRRGNTEAFF. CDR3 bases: TGCGCCAGCAGCCAAGGACTCTTAGGAAGGAGGGGGAACACTGAAGCTTTCTTT.

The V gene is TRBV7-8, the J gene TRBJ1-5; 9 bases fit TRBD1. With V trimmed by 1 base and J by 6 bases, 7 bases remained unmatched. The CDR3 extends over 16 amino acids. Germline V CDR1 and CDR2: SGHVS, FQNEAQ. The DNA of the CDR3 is TGTGCCAGCAGCTTAGGGGGACAGGGTGTACCTCAGCCCCAGCATTTT. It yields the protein CASSLGGQGVPQPQHF.

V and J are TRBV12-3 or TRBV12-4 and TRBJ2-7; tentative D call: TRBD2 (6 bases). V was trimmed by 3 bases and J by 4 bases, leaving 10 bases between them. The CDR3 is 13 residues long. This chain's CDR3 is CASSFGRRYEQYF. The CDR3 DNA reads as TGTGCCAGCAGTTTCGGGAGAAGGTACGAGCAGTACTTC.

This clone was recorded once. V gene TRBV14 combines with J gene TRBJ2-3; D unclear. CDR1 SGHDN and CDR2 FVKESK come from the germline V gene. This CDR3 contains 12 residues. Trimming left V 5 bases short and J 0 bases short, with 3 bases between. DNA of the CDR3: TGTGCCAGCAGCTCTAGCACAGATACGCAGTATTTT. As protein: CASSSSTDTQYF.

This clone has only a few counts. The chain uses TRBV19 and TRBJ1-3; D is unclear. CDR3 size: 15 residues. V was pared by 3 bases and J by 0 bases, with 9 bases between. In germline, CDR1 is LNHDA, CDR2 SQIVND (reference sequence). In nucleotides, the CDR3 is TGTGCCAGTAGTATCCACCACAGCTCTGGAAACACCATATATTTT. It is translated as CASSIHHSSGNTIYF.

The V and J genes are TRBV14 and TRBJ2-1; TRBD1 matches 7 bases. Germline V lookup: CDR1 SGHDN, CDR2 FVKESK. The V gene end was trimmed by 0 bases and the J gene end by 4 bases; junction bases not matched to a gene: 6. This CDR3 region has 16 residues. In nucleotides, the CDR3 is TGTGCCAGCAGCCAAGAACTTGGCAGGGGGTACAATGAGCAGTTCTTC. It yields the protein CASSQELGRGYNEQFF. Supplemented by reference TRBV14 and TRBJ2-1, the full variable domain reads EAGVTQFPSHSVIEKGQTVTLRCDPISGHDNLYWYRRVMGKEIKFLLHFVKESKQDESGMPNNRFLAERTGGTYSTLKVQPAELEDSGVYFCASSQELGRGYNEQFFGPGTRLTVL.

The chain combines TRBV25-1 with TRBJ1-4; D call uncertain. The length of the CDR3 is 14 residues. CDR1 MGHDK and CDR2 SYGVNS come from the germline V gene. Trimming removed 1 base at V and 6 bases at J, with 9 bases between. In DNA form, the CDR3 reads TGTGCCAGCAGTGAATGGTTCGGGGATGAAAAACTGTTTTTT. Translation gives CASSEWFGDEKLFF.

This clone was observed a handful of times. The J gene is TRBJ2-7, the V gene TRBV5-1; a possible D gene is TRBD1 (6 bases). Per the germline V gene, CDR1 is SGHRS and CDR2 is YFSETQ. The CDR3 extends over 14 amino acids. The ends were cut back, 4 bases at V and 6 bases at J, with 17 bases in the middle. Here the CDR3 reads CASSPRTEGLEQYF. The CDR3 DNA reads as TGCGCCAGCAGCCCCCGGACAGAGGGGCTCGAGCAGTACTTC.

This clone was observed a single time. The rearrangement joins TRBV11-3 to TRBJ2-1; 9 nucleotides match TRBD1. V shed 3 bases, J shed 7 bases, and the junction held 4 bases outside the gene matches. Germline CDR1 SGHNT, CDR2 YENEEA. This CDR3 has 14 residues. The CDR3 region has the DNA TGTGCCAGCAGCTTTTGGACAGGGGTAAATGAGCAGTTCTTC. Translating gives CASSFWTGVNEQFF.

The CDR3 DNA is TGTGCCAGCAGTTTTCGCGCGACTAGCGGGAGAGGGGAGCAGTACTTC. It translates to CASSFRATSGRGEQYF. The rearrangement links TRBV28 to TRBJ2-7; TRBD2 agrees at 12 bases. The CDR3 runs 16 residues. The junction had 10 bases not matched to a gene; V was cut back by 3 bases and J by 7 bases. CDR1 MDHEN and CDR2 SYDVKM come from the germline V gene.

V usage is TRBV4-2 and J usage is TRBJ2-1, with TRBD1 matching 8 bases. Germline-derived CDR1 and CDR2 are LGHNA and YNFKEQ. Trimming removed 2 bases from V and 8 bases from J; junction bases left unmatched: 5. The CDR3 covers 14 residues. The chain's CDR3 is CASSQYRGNYEQFF. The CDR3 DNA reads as TGTGCCAGCAGCCAATACAGGGGGAACTATGAGCAGTTCTTC.

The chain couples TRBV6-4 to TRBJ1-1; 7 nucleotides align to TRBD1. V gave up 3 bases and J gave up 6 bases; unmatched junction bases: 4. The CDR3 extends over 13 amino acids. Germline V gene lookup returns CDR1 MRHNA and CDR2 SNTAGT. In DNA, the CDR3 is TGTGCCAGCAGTGATCACAGGGGTTCTGAAGCTTTCTTT. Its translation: CASSDHRGSEAFF.

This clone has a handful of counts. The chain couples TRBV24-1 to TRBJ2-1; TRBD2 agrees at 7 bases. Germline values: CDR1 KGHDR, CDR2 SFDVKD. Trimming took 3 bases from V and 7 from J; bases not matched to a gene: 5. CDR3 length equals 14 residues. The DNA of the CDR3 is TGTGCCACCAGTGATCTCAGCGGGATAAATGAGCAGTTCTTC. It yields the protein CATSDLSGINEQFF.

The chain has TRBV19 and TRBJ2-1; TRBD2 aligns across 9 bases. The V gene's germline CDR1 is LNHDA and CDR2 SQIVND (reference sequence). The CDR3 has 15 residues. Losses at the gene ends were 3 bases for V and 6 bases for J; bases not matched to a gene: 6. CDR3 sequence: CASSMDAGGPNEQFF. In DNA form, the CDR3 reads TGTGCCAGTAGTATGGATGCGGGAGGGCCCAATGAGCAGTTCTTC.

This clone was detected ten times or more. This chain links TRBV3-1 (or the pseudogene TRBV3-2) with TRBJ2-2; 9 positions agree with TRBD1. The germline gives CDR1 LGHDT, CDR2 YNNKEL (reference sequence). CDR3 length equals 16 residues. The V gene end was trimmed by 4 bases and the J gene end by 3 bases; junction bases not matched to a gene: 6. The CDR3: CASSPEGQGYTGELFF. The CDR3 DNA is TGTGCCAGCAGCCCAGAGGGACAGGGTTACACCGGGGAGCTGTTTTTT.